One and the same sample provided the 24 T cell receptor beta chains below, sequenced in a study of OX40 agonist ivuxolimab in advanced cancers. Measured with immunoSEQ multiplex PCR; TCRdb has only the in-frame clones, and not every one. The top ten hold around 2% of the sample, which has about 40,000 clones, approximately 82% seen once. This sample comprised CD4+ or CD8+ T cells sorted from blood, obtained in a trial of the OX40 agonist ivuxolimab. The receptors shown here come from an adult with an advanced solid tumor such as melanoma, head and neck, liver or kidney cancer.

The genes are TRBV25-1 and TRBJ1-2; D uncertain. This CDR3 is built from 14 residues. CDR1 is MGHDK, CDR2 SYGVNS, per germline. V was pared by 5 bases and J by 2 bases, with 12 bases between. CDR3 in amino acids: CASSNLPGNYGYTF. CDR3 bases: TGTGCCAGCAGTAACCTTCCGGGGAACTATGGCTACACCTTC.

This clone was detected once. The J gene is TRBJ2-3, the V gene TRBV6-5; maybe TRBD1 (6 bases). This CDR3 is 15 amino acids long. The V gene's germline CDR1 is MNHEY and CDR2 SVGAGI. V lost 6 bases and J lost 1, with 14 bases in between. CDR3 DNA: TGTGCCAGCAGCCAAGGGGGACGGCGCACAGATACGCAGTATTTT. Translating gives CASSQGGRRTDTQYF.

The chain combines TRBV6-1 with TRBJ2-5, with a possible D match to TRBD2 (7 bases). The end of the DNA is better explained by TRBJ2-7, so the J call may be wrong. CDR3 length equals 14 residues. Per germline, CDR1 MNHNS and CDR2 SASEGT. This chain's CDR3 is CASSEFGGRDEQYF. In DNA, the CDR3 is TGTGCCAGCAGTGAATTCGGGGGGCGGGACGAGCAGTACTTC.

This clone was counted between two and nine times. The V gene is TRBV29-1, the J gene TRBJ2-7; 8 bases line up with TRBD1. CDR1 SQVTM and CDR2 ANQGSEA come from the germline V gene. V dropped 5 bases and J dropped 4; count of bases not matched to a gene: 13. This CDR3 has 15 residues. The CDR3 DNA reads TGCAGCGTTTATTACCAACTGGGACAGGAGTACGAGCAGTACTTC. This translates into CSVYYQLGQEYEQYF.

The V gene is TRBV7-3, the J gene TRBJ2-3; the D gene is possibly TRBD2 (7 bases). The ends were cut back, 5 bases at V and 8 bases at J, with 20 bases in the middle. From germline, CDR1 is SGHTA and CDR2 FQGTGA. This CDR3 is built from 15 residues. CDR3: CASSPGGGSVGTQYF. The CDR3 DNA is TGTGCCAGCAGCCCGGGGGGCGGGTCGGTAGGTACGCAGTATTTT.

The chain has TRBV23-1 and TRBJ2-3, with 14 positions matching TRBD2. TRBV23-1 is identified as an open reading frame with a role that is uncertain. The length of the CDR3 is 14 residues. Trimming took 7 bases from V and 12 from J; bases not matched to a gene: 9. The DNA of the CDR3 is TGCGCCAGCATTCTCGCGGGACTAGCGGGAGTACAGTATTTT. This codes for CASILAGLAGVQYF.

The gene calls are TRBV28 and TRBJ2-2; 8 bases line up with TRBD1. The germline gives CDR1 MDHEN, CDR2 SYDVKM. The CDR3 is 13 residues long. J was trimmed by 5 bases and V by 7 bases; bases with no gene match: 3. CDR3 loop: CASTRTGTGELFF. In DNA form, the CDR3 reads TGTGCCAGCACCAGGACAGGGACCGGGGAGCTGTTTTTT.

The rearrangement joins TRBV30 to TRBJ2-2; D is tentatively TRBD1 or TRBD2 (5 bases each). CDR3 length equals 15 residues. Trimming removed 5 bases from V and 5 bases from J, with 18 bases in between. CDR1 is GTSNPN, CDR2 SVGIG, per germline (reference sequence). The CDR3 DNA reads TGTGCCTGGCACGGAGTGCAGGGAGTAACCGGGGAGCTGTTTTTT. Its protein product is CAWHGVQGVTGELFF.

The chain employs TRBV11-3 and TRBJ2-5; D assignment may be TRBD1 or TRBD2 (5 bases each). The CDR3 runs to 14 residues. The germline V gene encodes CDR1 SGHNT and CDR2 YENEEA. Between the trimmed V and J ends, which lost 5 bases and 2 bases, there was a span of 12 bases. The CDR3 sequence: CASSPGPGQETQYF. The CDR3 DNA sequence: TGTGCCAGCAGCCCGGGGCCCGGGCAAGAGACCCAGTACTTC.

This rearrangement joins TRBV6-1 to TRBJ1-4, with a tentative D call TRBD1 (6 bases). Germline assignment: CDR1 MNHNS and CDR2 SASEGT. Trimming cost V 2 bases and J 5 bases, with 12 bases left between them. The CDR3 consists of 15 residues. The CDR3 region has the DNA TGTGCCAGCAGTGAACCCGGCAGGGGAAATGAAAAACTGTTTTTT. It is translated as CASSEPGRGNEKLFF.

This chain uses TRBV5-1 with TRBJ1-4; D perhaps matches TRBD1 (5 bases). This CDR3 contains 14 residues. The germline CDR1 and CDR2 sequences are SGHRS and YFSETQ. Trimming cost V 5 bases and J 5 bases, with 13 bases left between them. CDR3 DNA sequence: TGCGCCAGCAGTGAACAGGTTGGGAATGAAAAACTGTTTTTT. Translation: CASSEQVGNEKLFF.

This clone showed up just a few times. The V call is TRBV11-2, the J call TRBJ1-2; D is undetermined. The CDR3 runs to 17 residues. The V gene's germline CDR1 is SGHAT and CDR2 FQNNGV. The ends were cut back, 0 bases at V and 3 bases at J, with 17 bases in the middle. The CDR3 protein is CASSLEPDEGRYYGYTF. Here the CDR3 DNA reads TGTGCCAGCAGCTTAGAGCCAGACGAAGGCCGATACTATGGCTACACCTTC.

V and J are TRBV6-6 and TRBJ2-5, with D possibly being TRBD2 (5 bases). V lost 4 bases and J 3 bases, leaving 9 bases between the germline ends. This CDR3 is 13 amino acids long. Germline lookup yields CDR1 MNHNY and CDR2 SVGAGI (reference sequence). DNA of the CDR3: TGTGCCAGCAGTTGGAGAGCGGAAGAGACCCAGTACTTC. Its translation: CASSWRAEETQYF.

The chain couples TRBV7-9 to TRBJ2-4; no firm D call. V shed 3 bases and J shed 0 bases, with 9 bases lying between them. From germline, CDR1 is SEHNR and CDR2 FQNEAQ (reference sequence). The CDR3 runs 15 residues. The CDR3 bases are TGTGCCAGCAGCTTGTCCAACCTAGCCAAAAACATTCAGTACTTC. Translating it yields CASSLSNLAKNIQYF.

This clone was seen just once. The chain joins TRBV6-1 to TRBJ1-6; a possible D gene is TRBD1 (5 bases). Germline values: CDR1 MNHNS, CDR2 SASEGT. The CDR3 loop spans 15 amino acids. Trimming stripped 10 bases from V and 0 bases from J, with 13 bases between. The CDR3 sequence is CATTQGSSYNSPLHF. In nucleotides, the CDR3 is TGTGCCACAACCCAGGGTAGCTCCTATAATTCACCCCTCCACTTT.

The chain joins TRBV29-1 to TRBJ2-7; TRBD1 matches 7 bases. With V trimmed by 1 base and J by 5 bases, 5 bases remained unmatched. The CDR3 sequence is 13 residues long. The germline V gene encodes CDR1 SQVTM and CDR2 ANQGSEA. CDR3 region: CSVEGQGVHEQYF. CDR3 DNA sequence: TGCAGCGTTGAAGGGCAGGGGGTCCACGAGCAGTACTTC.

This clone turned up a few times. This chain uses TRBV7-9 with TRBJ1-2, with D possibly being TRBD1 (5 bases). The CDR3 runs to 13 residues. CDR1 and CDR2 from the germline V gene are SEHNR and FQNEAQ (reference sequence). The V gene lost 4 bases and the J gene lost 8 bases, with 14 bases spanning the gap. Here the CDR3 DNA reads TGTGCCAGCAGCTCAGAACCACGGGGCGGCTACACCTTC. It encodes CASSSEPRGGYTF.

This clone was picked up a small number of times. The genes are TRBV20-1 and TRBJ2-1; D gene uncertain. Per the germline V gene, CDR1 is DFQATT and CDR2 is SNEGSKA (reference sequence). With 6 bases removed from V and 7 bases from J, the gap between germline ends came to 10 bases. CDR3 length: 11 amino acids. CDR3 coding DNA: TGCAGTGCCACCTGGAAGAATGAGCAGTTCTTC. Its protein product is CSATWKNEQFF.

This clone turned up a few times. V usage is TRBV5-6 and J usage is TRBJ1-2; 10 nucleotides match TRBD1. The J segment lost 13 bases and the V segment lost 4 bases, leaving 10 bases of the junction unmatched. The CDR3 is 13 amino acids. Per germline, CDR1 SGHDT and CDR2 YYEEEE. CDR3 nucleotides: TGTGCCAGCAGCGGGACAGGGGAGAAGGACGTCACCTTC. Its translation: CASSGTGEKDVTF. The whole variable domain, remainder taken from reference TRBV5-6 and TRBJ1-2, is DAGVTQSPTHLIKTRGQQVTLRCSPKSGHDTVSWYQQALGQGPQFIFQYYEEEERQRGNFPDRFSGHQFPNYSSELNVNALLLGDSALYLCASSGTGEKDVTFGSGTRLTVV.

This rearrangement joins TRBV5-1 to TRBJ2-2; 7 bases fit TRBD2. CDR1 is SGHRS, CDR2 YFSETQ, per germline. The length of the CDR3 is 14 residues. Losses at the gene ends were 6 bases for V and 1 base for J; bases not matched to a gene: 3. CDR3 DNA sequence: TGCGCCAGCAATGGCGGGGGGAACACCGGGGAGCTGTTTTTT. It codes for CASNGGGNTGELFF.

The chain employs TRBV4-1 and TRBJ2-1, with D perhaps given as TRBD1 or TRBD2 (5 bases each). V lost 1 base, J lost 2 bases, and 12 bases lay in between. Per germline, CDR1 MGHRA and CDR2 YSYEKL. This CDR3 is built from 16 residues. This chain's CDR3 is CASSQGEGPPYNEQFF. CDR3 DNA: TGCGCCAGCAGCCAAGGAGAGGGACCTCCCTACAATGAGCAGTTCTTC.

V is TRBV25-1 and J is TRBJ1-3; D uncertain. Germline V gives CDR1 MGHDK, CDR2 SYGVNS. The CDR3 is 13 amino acids. Trimming stripped 5 bases from V and 7 bases from J, with 12 bases between. The CDR3 DNA sequence: TGTGCCAGCAGTCCGGGCCGACGTAACACCATATATTTT. Encoded protein: CASSPGRRNTIYF.

The chain has TRBV10-1 and TRBJ2-1; D is ambiguous. This CDR3 comprises 15 residues. V lost 3 bases and J lost 2, with 11 bases in between. Germline loops: CDR1 WNHNN, CDR2 SYGVQD (reference sequence). The CDR3 coding sequence is TGCGCCAGCAGTGAAGACTCTGGGGCCTACAATGAGCAGTTCTTC. Amino acid sequence: CASSEDSGAYNEQFF.

This chain uses TRBV14 with TRBJ2-6; D possibly corresponds to TRBD1 (6 bases). Trimming took off 2 bases at V and 2 bases at J, with 13 bases between the two ends. Per the germline V gene, CDR1 is SGHDN and CDR2 is FVKESK. CDR3 length: 17 residues. The CDR3 DNA follows: TGTGCCAGCAGCCAACTCAACCCAGGGGCTGGGGCCAACGTCCTGACTTTC. It specifies CASSQLNPGAGANVLTF.